This T cell receptor beta chain was identified in a study of PD-1 blockade in classical Hodgkin lymphoma. In regard to this clone: Its antigen remains unidentified.

Some clones are missing from TCRdb's copy, which holds only in-frame ones; the method was immunoSEQ multiplex PCR. The sample contains some 14,000 clones, about 89% of which appear only once. Study findings and constraints: Complete responders possessed baseline diversity comparable to newly diagnosed patients. TCR diversity at baseline was reported to be reduced in newly diagnosed patients relative to healthy donors.

Trimming took off 0 bases at V and 0 bases at J, with 9 bases between the two ends. Germline V lookup: CDR1 SGHRS, CDR2 YFSETQ. The CDR3 totals 15 residues. Time point in this sample: cycle 4 day 1 (C4D1), after more than five weeks of nivolumab. Every patient had relapsed following autologous stem cell transplantation, and cohorts differed in brentuximab vedotin exposure. It was by magnetic negative selection that CD8+ T cells were isolated from thawed PBMCs. This receptor was identified in a human donor with classical Hodgkin lymphoma. The chain carries TRBV5-1 and TRBJ1-1; D unresolved. The starting material was CD8+ T cells from blood, obtained before the fourth cycle of nivolumab. This chain's CDR3 is CASSLAGVLNTEAFF. The CDR3 coding sequence is TGCGCCAGCAGCTTGGCCGGGGTTCTGAACACTGAAGCTTTCTTT.